The clone carrying this TCR beta chain appeared a few times. Antigen unknown. Trimming removed 5 bases from V and 1 base from J, with 12 bases in between. The CDR3 length is 15 residues. Germline V CDR1 and CDR2: SGHTA, FQGNSA. These data are taken from a study of beta chain features in type 1 diabetes. Overall study findings and caveats: Shorter TCRB CDR3s, moderately but significantly so, marked every one of the four CD4+ subsets in Type 1 diabetes patients.

Cell sorting via CD45RO/CCR7/CD25/CD127/CD95/CD27 was performed to obtain CD4+ naive, central memory, regulatory and stem cell-like memory cells. Reverse transcribing all isolated RNA meant expressed TCRB transcripts were sequenced. TCRdb keeps only in-frame clones here, not all; method: immunoSEQ multiplex PCR. The profile shows about 360,000 clones, 10% to 15% of them singletons. This rearrangement joins TRBV7-2 to TRBJ1-5; TRBD1 might be the D (5 bases). The sequencing input was naive CD4+ T cells from blood. This TCR came from a woman aged 18-35 years with type 1 diabetes. CDR3 amino acids: CASSIRGRSNQPQHF. As DNA, the CDR3 is TGTGCCAGCAGCATAAGGGGTAGAAGCAATCAGCCCCAGCATTTT.